The 27 T cell receptor beta chains below come from one sample, sequenced in a study of technical replicates of blood from a handful of donors. Repertoires were generated with immunoSEQ multiplex PCR, while TCRdb's copy carries only in-frame clones and drops some. The sample shows roughly 93,000 clones, around 96% of them seen only once. The sequenced material came from T cells isolated from PBMCs. The origin of the receptors is a human donor in good health.

This clone was observed once. The V and J genes are TRBV7-9 and TRBJ2-3; weak D call: TRBD1 (7 bases). CDR3 length equals 13 residues. Germline values: CDR1 SEHNR, CDR2 FQNEAQ (reference sequence). Trimming stripped 2 bases from V and 5 bases from J, with 8 bases between. The CDR3 reads CASSLQGGDTQYF. In DNA, the CDR3 is TGTGCCAGCAGCTTACAGGGGGGAGATACGCAGTATTTT. Full variable domain (missing parts from reference TRBV7-9 and TRBJ2-3): DTGVSQNPRHKITKRGQNVTFRCDPISEHNRLYWYRQTLGQGPEFLTYFQNEAQLEKSRLLSDRFSAERPKGSFSTLEIQRTEQGDSAMYLCASSLQGGDTQYFGPGTRLTVL.

This chain joins TRBV4-1 and TRBJ1-2, with TRBD1 identical over 8 bases. The CDR3 extends over 18 amino acids. The trim removed 0 bases at V and 1 base at J, leaving 10 bases unmatched. The germline CDR1 and CDR2 sequences are MGHRA and YSYEKL. CDR3 nucleotides: TGCGCCAGCAGCCAAGATCAGGGGGCCCGGGGGTTTAACTATGGCTACACCTTC. This translates into CASSQDQGARGFNYGYTF.

The chain employs TRBV30 and TRBJ2-2; TRBD2 aligns across 11 bases. The junction had 7 bases not matched to a gene; V was cut back by 0 bases and J by 1 base. This CDR3 has 18 amino acids. Germline V gene lookup returns CDR1 GTSNPN and CDR2 SVGIG (reference sequence). The CDR3 here is CAWSVLSLAGGNTGELFF. For the CDR3, the DNA is TGTGCCTGGAGTGTACTAAGCCTAGCGGGGGGGAACACCGGGGAGCTGTTTTTT.

The chain is built from TRBV6-1 and TRBJ2-7, with TRBD1 matching over 8 bases. The ends lost 4 bases at V and 6 bases at J; junction bases unmatched: 8. CDR3 length equals 14 residues. The germline gives CDR1 MNHNS, CDR2 SASEGT. The CDR3 nucleotides are TGTGCCAGCAGTGCTCAACAGGGGGTAGGCGAGCAGTACTTC. Translated: CASSAQQGVGEQYF.

This clone came up a few times. The V gene is TRBV2, the J gene TRBJ1-1, with 8 bases fitting TRBD1. This CDR3 contains 14 residues. V shed 6 bases and J 7 bases; nucleotides not matched to a gene: 10. CDR1 is SNHLY, CDR2 FYNNEI, per germline. The CDR3 nucleotides are TGTGCCAGCAGATGGACAGGGACAGACGGTGAAGCTTTCTTT. Translating it yields CASRWTGTDGEAFF.

The chain carries TRBV4-2 and TRBJ1-5; D unresolved. Trimming left V 4 bases short and J 3 bases short, with 19 bases between. CDR3 length: 17 amino acids. Germline values: CDR1 LGHNA, CDR2 YNFKEQ. CDR3 sequence: CASSPFGGLGTNQPQHF. CDR3 sequence (DNA): TGTGCCAGCAGCCCTTTCGGAGGTTTGGGAACCAATCAGCCCCAGCATTTT.

The V call is TRBV27, the J call TRBJ1-5; no reliable D call. V was clipped by 5 bases and J by 6 bases, with 20 bases between them. CDR1 is MNHEY and CDR2 is SMNVEV in the germline V gene (reference sequence). The CDR3 has 16 amino acids. CDR3 in amino acids: CASSHAWCGLSQPQHF. In DNA, the CDR3 is TGTGCCAGCAGTCACGCTTGGTGTGGGCTAAGTCAGCCCCAGCATTTT.

A few counts support this clone. The chain couples TRBV6-5 to TRBJ1-2, with 8 positions matching TRBD1. V dropped 6 bases and J dropped 3; count of bases not matched to a gene: 0. The germline V gene encodes CDR1 MNHEY and CDR2 SVGAGI. This CDR3 is 12 amino acids long. The CDR3 sequence: CASRQGDYGYTF. The CDR3 DNA is TGTGCCAGCAGACAGGGGGACTATGGCTACACCTTC.

The CDR3 sequence: CASSLGDSPYEQYF. In DNA, the CDR3 is TGCGCCAGCAGCTTGGGGGACAGTCCCTACGAGCAGTACTTC. This chain joins TRBV5-1 and TRBJ2-7, with 7 bases matching TRBD1. This CDR3 is built from 14 residues. Per the germline V gene, CDR1 is SGHRS and CDR2 is YFSETQ. J lost 2 bases, V lost 0 bases, and 2 bases had no gene match.

The chain has TRBV28 and TRBJ2-7; TRBD2 aligns across 8 bases. This CDR3 is 15 amino acids long. In germline, CDR1 is MDHEN, CDR2 SYDVKM. V lost 3 bases, J lost 5 bases, and 9 bases stayed unmatched. The DNA for the CDR3 is TGTGCCAGCAGTTTTCCAGCGGGAGTAGATCACGAGCAGTACTTC. Translating gives CASSFPAGVDHEQYF.

V gene TRBV4-1 combines with J gene TRBJ2-7; 8 nucleotides match TRBD1. Germline V gene data show CDR1 as MGHRA and CDR2 as YSYEKL. V trimming: 4 bases; J trimming: 5 bases; junction bases outside the gene matches: 13. The CDR3 runs 16 residues. The CDR3 sequence is CASSLAGQGLWNEQYF. In DNA form, the CDR3 reads TGCGCCAGCAGCCTAGCAGGACAGGGACTCTGGAACGAGCAGTACTTC.

The V call is TRBV27, the J call TRBJ1-2, with D tentatively TRBD1 (6 bases). This CDR3 spans 15 amino acids. The germline V gene encodes CDR1 MNHEY and CDR2 SMNVEV (reference sequence). Trimming took off 6 bases at V and 0 bases at J, with 14 bases between the two ends. CDR3 DNA: TGTGCCAGCAGGAGGACAGCTACCACTAACTATGGCTACACCTTC. This codes for CASRRTATTNYGYTF.

This clone was detected only once. The chain links TRBV30 to TRBJ1-2; D not resolved. V shed 4 bases and J shed 1 base, with 16 bases lying between them. This CDR3 region has 15 residues. In germline, CDR1 is GTSNPN, CDR2 SVGIG (reference sequence). In DNA form, the CDR3 reads TGTGCCTGGACCCTAAGTGCAGGAATTAACTATGGCTACACCTTC. This gives the protein CAWTLSAGINYGYTF.

The CDR3 nucleotides are TGTGCCAGCAGTGCCGCGCGGGGGACTGTTTACGAGCAGTACTTC. Translated: CASSAARGTVYEQYF. The chain employs TRBV6-1 and TRBJ2-7; the match to TRBD2 covers 7 bases. From germline, CDR1 is MNHNS and CDR2 SASEGT. The V gene end was trimmed by 4 bases and the J gene end by 4 bases; junction bases not matched to a gene: 10. The CDR3 sequence is 15 residues long.

CDR3 in amino acids: CASSYGTRIDEQFF. The CDR3 DNA follows: TGTGCCAGCAGTTACGGGACTAGGATCGATGAGCAGTTCTTC. The gene calls are TRBV6-5 and TRBJ2-1, with 8 bases lining up with TRBD2. V was clipped by 2 bases and J by 8 bases; unmatched bases: 5. Germline lookup yields CDR1 MNHEY and CDR2 SVGAGI. This CDR3 comprises 14 residues.

This rearrangement joins TRBV7-6 to TRBJ2-7, with 8 bases matching TRBD1. J was trimmed by 3 bases and V by 8 bases; bases with no gene match: 9. This CDR3 comprises 14 residues. Germline V lookup: CDR1 SGHVS, CDR2 FNYEAQ. The CDR3: CASGTGTGFYEQYF. Written as DNA, the CDR3 is TGTGCCAGCGGGACCGGGACAGGATTCTACGAGCAGTACTTC.

V and J are TRBV28 and TRBJ2-4, with a weak D call TRBD1 (5 bases). V was pared by 6 bases and J by 0 bases, with 15 bases between. The CDR3 covers 16 residues. CDR1 MDHEN and CDR2 SYDVKM come from the germline V gene. In DNA form, the CDR3 reads TGTGCCAGCAGCCTAGACAGAATTCTAGCCAAAAACATTCAGTACTTC. As protein: CASSLDRILAKNIQYF.

The chain combines TRBV28 with TRBJ1-1; D perhaps matches TRBD1 (5 bases). The germline V and J ends were trimmed by 4 bases and 3 bases, with 24 bases remaining between them. CDR1 is MDHEN and CDR2 is SYDVKM in the germline V gene. The CDR3 spans 18 residues. The CDR3 nucleotides read TGTGCCAGCAGTTCGGGGGGGGTTTGGGCATTTATCGACACTGAAGCTTTCTTT. Its protein is CASSSGGVWAFIDTEAFF.

The V call is TRBV4-2, the J call TRBJ1-2; 9 bases map to TRBD1. This CDR3 comprises 17 residues. Germline V gene data show CDR1 as LGHNA and CDR2 as YNFKEQ. The trim removed 4 bases at V and 3 bases at J, leaving 12 bases unmatched. DNA for the CDR3: TGTGCCAGCAGCCTCTCCGGGACAGGGCCCTTCCACTATGGCTACACCTTC. Protein sequence: CASSLSGTGPFHYGYTF.

The V call is TRBV27, the J call TRBJ2-2; D may be TRBD1 (5 bases). CDR1 is MNHEY, CDR2 SMNVEV, per germline (reference sequence). The V end was cut by 3 bases, the J end by 0 bases, with 17 bases between. The CDR3 extends over 18 amino acids. CDR3: CASSFILPGQPNTGELFF. CDR3 sequence (DNA): TGTGCCAGCAGTTTTATCCTACCAGGGCAGCCGAACACCGGGGAGCTGTTTTTT.

This clone has at least ten counts. V and J are TRBV7-8 and TRBJ1-2; TRBD1 aligns across 7 bases. The ends lost 1 base at V and 1 base at J; junction bases unmatched: 6. The CDR3 runs 16 residues. The germline gives CDR1 SGHVS, CDR2 FQNEAQ. CDR3 coding DNA: TGTGCCAGCAGCTTAGGGGGACAGTCTCTTAACTATGGCTACACCTTC. It specifies CASSLGGQSLNYGYTF.

The chain uses TRBV19 and TRBJ2-1, with TRBD2 matching over 8 bases. The CDR3 is made up of 16 amino acids. The trim removed 3 bases at V and 6 bases at J, leaving 10 bases unmatched. Per germline, CDR1 LNHDA and CDR2 SQIVND (reference sequence). CDR3 sequence (DNA): TGTGCCAGTAGTATCGACATAGCGGGACTTTCCAATGAGCAGTTCTTC. This sequence encodes CASSIDIAGLSNEQFF.

The chain couples TRBV5-5 to TRBJ2-5; 12 nucleotides line up with TRBD2. This CDR3 spans 18 amino acids. Germline CDR1 reads SGHKS; CDR2 reads YYEKEE (reference sequence). Trimming at V came to 4 bases and at J to 4 bases, leaving 14 bases not matched to a gene. The DNA of the CDR3 is TGTGCCAGCAGCGGCCCAGGGACTAGCGGGTGGATCACAGAGACCCAGTACTTC. Protein product: CASSGPGTSGWITETQYF.

The chain links TRBV27 to TRBJ2-1; a weak D match, TRBD1 (5 bases). Trimming left V 0 bases short and J 4 bases short, with 13 bases between. CDR1 and CDR2 from the germline V gene are MNHEY and SMNVEV (reference sequence). The CDR3 has 16 residues. The CDR3 nucleotides read TGTGCCAGCAGTTTATCGATAGGGGCCCCATACAATGAGCAGTTCTTC. This translates into CASSLSIGAPYNEQFF.

The chain recombines TRBV28 with TRBJ2-7; D is perhaps TRBD1 (6 bases). The CDR3 is 13 amino acids. CDR1 MDHEN and CDR2 SYDVKM come from the germline V gene. The V and J ends lost 5 bases and 2 bases respectively, with 10 bases between them. CDR3 sequence (DNA): TGTGCCAGCAGTCCCTGGACAGCCTACGAGCAGTACTTC. It is translated as CASSPWTAYEQYF.

V is TRBV6-5 and J is TRBJ2-4, with 8 bases aligning to TRBD2. Germline loops: CDR1 MNHEY, CDR2 SVGAGI. CDR3 length equals 15 residues. The V segment lost 4 bases and the J segment 2 bases; nucleotides outside the gene matches: 4. For the CDR3, the DNA is TGTGCCAGCAGTTTTAGCGGGATTACCAAAAACATTCAGTACTTC. Its protein is CASSFSGITKNIQYF.

The chain has TRBV30 and TRBJ1-5; D gene ambiguous. V lost 0 bases, J lost 0 bases, and 3 bases lay in between. The CDR3 loop spans 13 amino acids. Germline V gives CDR1 GTSNPN, CDR2 SVGIG (reference sequence). The chain's CDR3 is CAWSVYSNQPQHF. The DNA for the CDR3 is TGTGCCTGGAGTGTATATAGCAATCAGCCCCAGCATTTT.